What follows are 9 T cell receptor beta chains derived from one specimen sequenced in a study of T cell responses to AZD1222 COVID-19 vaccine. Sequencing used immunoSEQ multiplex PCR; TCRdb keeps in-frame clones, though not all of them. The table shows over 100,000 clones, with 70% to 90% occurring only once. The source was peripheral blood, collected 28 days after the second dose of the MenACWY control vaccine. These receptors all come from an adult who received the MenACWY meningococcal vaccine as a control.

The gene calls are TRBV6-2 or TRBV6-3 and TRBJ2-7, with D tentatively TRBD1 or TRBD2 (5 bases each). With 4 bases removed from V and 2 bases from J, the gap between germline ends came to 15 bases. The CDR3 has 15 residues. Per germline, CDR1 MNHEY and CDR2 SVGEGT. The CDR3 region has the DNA TGTGCCAGCAGTTCCAACCGGGACCCTACCTACGAGCAGTACTTC. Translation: CASSSNRDPTYEQYF.

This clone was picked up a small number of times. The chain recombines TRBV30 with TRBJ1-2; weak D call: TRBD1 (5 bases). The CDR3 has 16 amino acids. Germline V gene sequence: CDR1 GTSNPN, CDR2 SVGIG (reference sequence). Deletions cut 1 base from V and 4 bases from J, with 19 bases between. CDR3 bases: TGTGCCTGGAGTGCCCCCTACCCCGGGGGAGTCTATGGCTACACCTTC. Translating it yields CAWSAPYPGGVYGYTF.

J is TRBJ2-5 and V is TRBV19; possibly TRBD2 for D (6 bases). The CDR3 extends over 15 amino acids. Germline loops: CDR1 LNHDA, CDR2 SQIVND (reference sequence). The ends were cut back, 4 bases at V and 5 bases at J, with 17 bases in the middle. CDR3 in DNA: TGTGCCAGTAGTAATGAAGGGAGGAGATGGGAGACCCAGTACTTC. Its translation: CASSNEGRRWETQYF.

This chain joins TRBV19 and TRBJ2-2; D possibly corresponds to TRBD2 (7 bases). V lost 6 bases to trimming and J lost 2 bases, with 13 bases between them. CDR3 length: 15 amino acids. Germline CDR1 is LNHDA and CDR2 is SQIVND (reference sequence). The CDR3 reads CASSKGGLNTGELFF. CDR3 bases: TGTGCCAGTAGCAAGGGGGGGCTAAACACCGGGGAGCTGTTTTTT.

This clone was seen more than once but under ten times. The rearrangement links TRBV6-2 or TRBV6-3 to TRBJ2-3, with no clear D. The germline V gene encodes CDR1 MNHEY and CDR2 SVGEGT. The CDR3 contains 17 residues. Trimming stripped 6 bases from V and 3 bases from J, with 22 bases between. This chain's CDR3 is CASRYPDLQVKTDTQYF. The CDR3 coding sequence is TGTGCCAGCAGGTACCCGGACCTTCAGGTGAAAACAGATACGCAGTATTTT.

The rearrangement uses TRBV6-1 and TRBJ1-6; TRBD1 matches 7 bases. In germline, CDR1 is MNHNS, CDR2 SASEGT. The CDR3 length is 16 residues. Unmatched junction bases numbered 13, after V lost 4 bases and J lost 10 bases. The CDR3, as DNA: TGTGCCAGCAGTGCTCTTTCCGGCCAGGGGGGCTCACCCCTCCACTTT. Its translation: CASSALSGQGGSPLHF.

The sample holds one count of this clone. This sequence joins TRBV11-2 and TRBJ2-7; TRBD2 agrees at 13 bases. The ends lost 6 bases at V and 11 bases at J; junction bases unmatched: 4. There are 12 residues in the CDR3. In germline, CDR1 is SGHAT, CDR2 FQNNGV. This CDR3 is CASRPTSGREYF. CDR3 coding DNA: TGTGCCAGCAGACCAACTAGCGGGAGGGAGTACTTC. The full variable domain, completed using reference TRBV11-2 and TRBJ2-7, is EAGVAQSPRYKIIEKRQSVAFWCNPISGHATLYWYQQILGQGPKLLIQFQNNGVVDDSQLPKDRFSAERLKGVDSTLKIQPAKLEDSAVYLCASRPTSGREYFGPGTRLTVT.

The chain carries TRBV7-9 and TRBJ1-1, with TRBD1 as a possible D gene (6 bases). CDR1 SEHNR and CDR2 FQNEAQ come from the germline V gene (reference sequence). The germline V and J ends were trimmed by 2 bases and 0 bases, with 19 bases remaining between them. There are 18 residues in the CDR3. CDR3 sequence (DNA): TGTGCCAGCAGCTTATGGATCGGTCCGGGGGGCCTGAACACTGAAGCTTTCTTT. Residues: CASSLWIGPGGLNTEAFF.

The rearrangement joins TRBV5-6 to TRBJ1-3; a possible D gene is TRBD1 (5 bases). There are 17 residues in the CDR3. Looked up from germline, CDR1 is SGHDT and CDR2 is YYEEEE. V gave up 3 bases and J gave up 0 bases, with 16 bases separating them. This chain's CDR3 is CASSWMGGTFSGNTIYF. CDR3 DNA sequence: TGTGCCAGCAGCTGGATGGGGGGAACTTTCTCTGGAAACACCATATATTTT.